This paragraph reports one T cell receptor (beta chain). The data stem from a study of blood T cell repertoires in COVID-19. Overall study: Samples representing acute and convalescent COVID-19 were sourced from the United States, Italy and Spain.

Under the authors' procedure: Using reference gene primer amplification, nucleated cell counts were estimated. The method was immunoSEQ multiplex PCR; TCRdb's version includes in-frame clones alone and lacks a portion of them. V and J calls and clone size are copied from that table; D and trimming were computed from the DNA. The table includes tens of thousands of clones, 88% detected once. The CDR3 is 12 amino acids. V was trimmed by 0 bases and J by 7 bases, leaving 9 bases between them. The V gene's germline CDR1 is GTSNPN and CDR2 SVGIG (reference sequence). The material sequenced was peripheral blood. The rearrangement joins TRBV30 to TRBJ1-1; D remains unclear. The source is a woman aged 55-69 years with COVID-19, enrolled during active disease. The chain's CDR3 is CAWSVGDIEAFF. The CDR3 region has the DNA TGTGCCTGGAGTGTAGGTGACATTGAAGCTTTCTTT.